The TCR beta chain described here comes from a study of T cells in women clearing cervical HPV infection. Concerning this clone: The read gets to within 3 residues of the CDR3 end, and the germline J gene fills in the rest.

Data came from immunoSEQ multiplex PCR; TCRdb stores just in-frame clones and leaves some out. This specimen shows 40,000 to 55,000 clones; the ten leading clones hold approximately 1.2%. Trimming took off 6 bases at V and 3 bases at J, with 14 bases between the two ends. The germline V gene encodes CDR1 SNHLY and CDR2 FYNNEI. The CDR3 extends over 15 amino acids. The TCR originated in a woman aged 18 to 75 with a cervical HPV16 infection that either progressed to CIN3+ or cleared (not recorded which). The sample was blood buffy coat. The J gene is TRBJ1-4, the V gene TRBV2; D might be TRBD1 (6 bases). The CDR3 region is CASRDQGRPNEKLFF. The covered CDR3 bases are TGTGCCAGCAGAGACCAGGGGCGACCTAATGAAAAA. Full variable domain (outside the CDR3, taken from reference TRBV2 and TRBJ1-4): EPEVTQTPSHQVTQMGQEVILRCVPISNHLYFYWYRQILGQKVEFLVSFYNNEISEKSEIFDDQFSVERPDGSNFTLKIRSTKLEDSAMYFCASRDQGRPNEKLFFGSGTQLSVL.